One T cell receptor beta chain is described in this entry. This record comes from a study of cytomegalovirus exposure and HLA in healthy donors. At the level of the study: A later analysis reported the same platform for the 90 to 150 validation repertoires and the 650 to 750 first-cohort repertoires.

Germline V gives CDR1 SGHTA, CDR2 FQGNSA. The CDR3 totals 15 residues. V shed 5 bases and J shed 2 bases, with 15 bases lying between them. TCRdb keeps only in-frame clones here, not all; method: immunoSEQ multiplex PCR. The top ten clones hold around 0.9% of a sample with 150,000 to 200,000 clones, about 95% of them seen once. The source of this sequence is a woman younger than 30 in good health and CMV-seronegative. This chain connects TRBV7-2 to TRBJ1-2; D perhaps matches TRBD1 (6 bases). The sequencing input was PBMCs. The CDR3 sequence is CASSGLGGGNYGYTF. DNA of the CDR3: TGTGCCAGCAGCGGCTTAGGGGGTGGGAACTATGGCTACACCTTC.